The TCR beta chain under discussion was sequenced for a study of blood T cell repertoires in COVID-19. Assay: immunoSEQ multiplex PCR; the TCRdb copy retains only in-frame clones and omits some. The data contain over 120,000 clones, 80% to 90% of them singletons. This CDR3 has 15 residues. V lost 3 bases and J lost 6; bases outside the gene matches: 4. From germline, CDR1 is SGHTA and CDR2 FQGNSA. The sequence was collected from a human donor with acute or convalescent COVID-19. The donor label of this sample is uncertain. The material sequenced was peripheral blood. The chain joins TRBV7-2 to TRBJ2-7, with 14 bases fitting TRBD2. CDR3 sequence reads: CASSFNGLAGGEQYF. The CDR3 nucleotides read TGTGCCAGCAGCTTTAATGGACTAGCGGGGGGCGAGCAGTACTTC. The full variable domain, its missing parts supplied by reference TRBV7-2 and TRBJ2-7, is GAGVSQSPSNKVTEKGKDVELRCDPISGHTALYWYRQSLGQGLEFLIYFQGNSAPDKSGLPSDRFSAERTGGSVSTLTIQRTQQEDSAVYLCASSFNGLAGGEQYFGPGTRLTVT.